The entry that follows covers one TCR beta chain sequence. This table comes from immunoSEQ multiplex PCR, and its TCRdb copy is limited to in-frame clones, with some not included. The repertoire holds some 190,000 clones, with roughly three quarters as singletons. There are 15 residues in the CDR3. V was clipped by 5 bases and J by 7 bases, with 18 bases between them. Germline V gene sequence: CDR1 SGHTA, CDR2 FQGNSA. This record belongs to a study of blood T cell repertoires in COVID-19. Turning to the study itself: Acute and convalescent COVID-19 samples came from the United States, Italy and Spain.

The receptor comes from a man aged 60 to 69 who had been exposed to COVID-19. This chain joins TRBV7-2 and TRBJ2-1, with a possible D match to TRBD1 (6 bases). Sequenced: PBMCs or T cells enriched from blood (not recorded which). CDR3 loop: CASSPTRATGNEQFF. CDR3 DNA sequence: TGTGCCAGCAGCCCAACGAGGGCCACAGGGAATGAGCAGTTCTTC.